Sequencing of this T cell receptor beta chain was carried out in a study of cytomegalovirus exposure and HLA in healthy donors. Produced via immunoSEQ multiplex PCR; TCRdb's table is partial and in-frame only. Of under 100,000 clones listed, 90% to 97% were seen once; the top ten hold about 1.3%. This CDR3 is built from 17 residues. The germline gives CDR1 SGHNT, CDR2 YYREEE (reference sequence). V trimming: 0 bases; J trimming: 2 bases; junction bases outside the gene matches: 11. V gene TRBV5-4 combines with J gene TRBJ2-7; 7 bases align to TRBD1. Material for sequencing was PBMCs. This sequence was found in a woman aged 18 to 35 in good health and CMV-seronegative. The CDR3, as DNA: TGTGCCAGCAGCTTGGGACCCGCTCGGACAGGCCCCTACGAGCAGTACTTC. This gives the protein CASSLGPARTGPYEQYF.